Shown below are 13 T cell receptor beta chains from a single sample sequenced in a study of TIL therapy for anti-PD-1-resistant metastatic lung cancer. Time point specified: pre-treatment sample, taken before nivolumab and TIL therapy. Sequencing used immunoSEQ v3. Data came from immunoSEQ multiplex PCR; TCRdb stores just in-frame clones and leaves some out. The table records 45,000 to 75,000 clones, 69% of them present only once. Sequencing used blood, obtained at baseline. Source of these receptors: a person aged 25-85 years with non-small cell lung cancer.

The rearrangement joins TRBV19 to TRBJ2-6; a weak D match, TRBD1 (6 bases). From germline, CDR1 is LNHDA and CDR2 SQIVND (reference sequence). This CDR3 comprises 16 residues. V gave up 7 bases and J gave up 0 bases, with 13 bases separating them. CDR3 protein: CASKAGVSSGANVLTF. In DNA, the CDR3 is TGTGCCAGTAAGGCAGGGGTCAGCTCTGGGGCCAACGTCCTGACTTTC.

The chain employs TRBV27 and TRBJ1-2, with unresolved D. Germline V gives CDR1 MNHEY, CDR2 SMNVEV (reference sequence). The CDR3 contains 12 residues. V was shortened by 2 bases and J by 6 bases, with 7 bases between the two germline ends. CDR3 residues: CASSLAGNGYTF. The CDR3, as DNA: TGTGCCAGCAGTTTAGCGGGGAATGGCTACACCTTC.

V is TRBV27 and J is TRBJ2-7; D is possibly TRBD2 (5 bases). V lost 0 bases to trimming and J lost 3 bases, with 12 bases between them. There are 15 residues in the CDR3. From germline, CDR1 is MNHEY and CDR2 SMNVEV (reference sequence). The CDR3 reads CASSLSLAPGYEQYF. The CDR3 bases are TGTGCCAGCAGTTTATCCCTAGCCCCAGGCTACGAGCAGTACTTC.

This clone showed up just a few times. The chain joins TRBV19 to TRBJ2-2; TRBD1 agrees at 8 bases. The CDR3 has 17 residues. V gave up 4 bases and J gave up 7 bases; unmatched junction bases: 14. Germline loops: CDR1 LNHDA, CDR2 SQIVND (reference sequence). In DNA, the CDR3 is TGTGCCAGTAGTACCCCTCCCGCAGGGGGCCGGAGCGGGGAGCTGTTTTTT. Its protein is CASSTPPAGGRSGELFF.

V and J are TRBV20-1 and TRBJ2-1; D uncertain. This CDR3 contains 11 residues. Germline V gene sequence: CDR1 DFQATT, CDR2 SNEGSKA (reference sequence). The germline V and J ends were trimmed by 1 base and 9 bases, with 7 bases remaining between them. CDR3 sequence: CSARGPVEQFF. In DNA, the CDR3 is TGCAGTGCTAGAGGACCGGTTGAGCAGTTCTTC.

The chain employs TRBV5-1 and TRBJ1-1; D is ambiguous. The germline CDR1 and CDR2 sequences are SGHRS and YFSETQ. The V gene lost 1 base and the J gene lost 8 bases, with 15 bases spanning the gap. The CDR3 covers 14 residues. The CDR3 spells CASSLISQSPEAFF. The CDR3 DNA follows: TGCGCCAGCAGCTTGATATCACAGTCACCCGAAGCTTTCTTT.

The chain uses TRBV20-1 and TRBJ2-7; TRBD1 is a possible D gene (5 bases). The CDR3 length is 11 residues. With 6 bases removed from V and 6 bases from J, the gap between germline ends came to 12 bases. The V gene's germline CDR1 is DFQATT and CDR2 SNEGSKA (reference sequence). The CDR3 here is CSAEKGAEQYF. The DNA for the CDR3 is TGCAGTGCGGAGAAAGGGGCCGAGCAGTACTTC.

V is TRBV5-1 and J is TRBJ1-1; D unclear. Germline V gene data show CDR1 as SGHRS and CDR2 as YFSETQ. The CDR3 length is 14 residues. Trimming left V 1 base short and J 11 bases short, with 18 bases between. CDR3 amino acids: CASSLLDAESSAFF. CDR3 bases: TGCGCCAGCAGCTTGTTGGACGCCGAATCCTCGGCTTTCTTT.

This clone has just a few counts. The chain uses TRBV11-2 and TRBJ1-3; tentative D call: TRBD1 (6 bases). V lost 5 bases to trimming and J lost 8 bases, with 10 bases between them. CDR3 length: 12 amino acids. Germline CDR1 is SGHAT and CDR2 is FQNNGV. CDR3 residues: CASSPNRDTIYF. The CDR3 DNA follows: TGTGCCAGCAGCCCGAACAGGGACACCATATATTTT.

V is TRBV19 and J is TRBJ1-1; TRBD1 is a possible D gene (5 bases). The CDR3 sequence is 14 residues long. In germline, CDR1 is LNHDA, CDR2 SQIVND (reference sequence). V was shortened by 3 bases and J by 1 base, with 9 bases between the two germline ends. The CDR3 DNA sequence: TGTGCCAGTAGTATCGGACACCCGAACACTGAAGCTTTCTTT. It specifies CASSIGHPNTEAFF.

The chain uses TRBV11-3 and TRBJ2-7; D is possibly TRBD1 (5 bases). V gave up 1 base and J gave up 7 bases, with 11 bases separating them. The CDR3 runs to 13 residues. CDR1 is SGHNT, CDR2 YENEEA, per germline. CDR3 bases: TGTGCCAGCAGCTTAGGATCTAGGGGAGAGCAGTACTTC. Translated, it gives CASSLGSRGEQYF.

The chain is built from TRBV19 and TRBJ2-3; D might be TRBD2 (6 bases). V gave up 5 bases and J gave up 3 bases, with 12 bases separating them. Germline CDR1 reads LNHDA; CDR2 reads SQIVND (reference sequence). CDR3 length equals 14 residues. The CDR3 here is CASSARESTDTQYF. DNA for the CDR3: TGTGCCAGTAGTGCCCGGGAGAGTACAGATACGCAGTATTTT.

The chain carries TRBV12-5 and TRBJ2-3, with D perhaps matching TRBD1 or TRBD2 (5 bases each). This CDR3 has 15 residues. CDR1 is LGHNT and CDR2 is FRNRAP in the germline V gene. V was shortened by 1 base and J by 3 bases, with 11 bases between the two germline ends. DNA of the CDR3: TGTGCTAGTGGTTTGGATGGGGGTGTGACAGATACGCAGTATTTT. Its protein product is CASGLDGGVTDTQYF.